This TCR beta chain was recorded in a study of blood T cell repertoires in COVID-19. Sequencing used immunoSEQ multiplex PCR; TCRdb keeps in-frame clones, though not all of them. The table has a few hundred thousand clones, roughly 88% seen once. Germline V gene data show CDR1 as LGHDT and CDR2 as YNNKEL (reference sequence). Trimming pared 4 bases from V and 3 bases from J, leaving 9 bases between. The CDR3 runs to 13 residues. The cohort comprised adults aged 18 to 89 years residing in about 25 US areas. Cohort 3 recovery required two negative PCRs, clearance, or symptom resolution. This sequence was found in a woman in her forties or fifties who had recovered from COVID-19. This chain connects TRBV3-1 (or the pseudogene TRBV3-2) to TRBJ1-1; possibly TRBD1 for D (6 bases). Sequencing input: PBMCs or T cells enriched from blood (not recorded which). In nucleotides, the CDR3 is TGTGCCAGCAGCCTCAAGGGGGACACTGAAGCTTTCTTT. Translated, it gives CASSLKGDTEAFF.